These T cell receptor beta chains were read from a single sample in a study of blood T cells in healthy people across ages. TCRdb re-called the 5' RACE reads through MiXCR, storing one row per CDR3 protein. The sample has about 730,000 distinct CDR3 sequences, roughly 44% seen once. The specimen sequenced was blood. The receptors derive from a woman in her sixties or seventies in good health. The CDR3 runs from the conserved cysteine through the conserved F or W. Fields, in order: D gene, J gene, V gene, clone size, CDR3 protein, CDR3 DNA. The D gene is left open where the match is weak. Clone size is given for some rows only: seen once, a few or many times, or a class if the clone is expanded.

D: TRBD2; J: TRBJ2-1; V: TRBV2; size: -; CDR3: CASKAGGRNEQFF; DNA: TGTGCCAGCAAGGCGGGGGGGCGTAATGAGCAGTTCTTC
D: TRBD2; J: TRBJ2-7; V: TRBV11-2; size: -; CDR3: CASSLGSLAETYEQYF; DNA: TGTGCCAGCAGCTTAGGTTCGCTAGCGGAGACCTACGAGCAGTACTTC
D: -; J: TRBJ2-7; V: TRBV28; size: -; CDR3: CASRTPLRGSGSGSYEQYF; DNA: TGTGCCAGCAGAACTCCGTTAAGGGGGTCTGGTTCTGGCTCCTACGAGCAGTACTTC
D: -; J: TRBJ2-4; V: TRBV20-1; size: -; CDR3: CSSPGGILSENIQYF; DNA: TGCAGTTCACCCGGCGGTATATTGTCCGAAAACATTCAGTACTTC
D: -; J: TRBJ2-5; V: TRBV7-2; size: -; CDR3: CASGPSNTGTQYF; DNA: TGTGCCAGCGGCCCTTCTAACACAGGGACCCAGTACTTC
D: -; J: TRBJ2-6; V: TRBV27; size: -; CDR3: CASSLEGPYGANVLTF; DNA: TGTGCCAGCAGTTTAGAGGGGCCGTATGGGGCCAACGTCCTGACTTTC
D: -; J: TRBJ2-7; V: TRBV6-5; size: -; CDR3: CASSYTGVRDEQYF; DNA: TGTGCCAGCAGTTACACGGGGGTTAGGGATGAGCAGTACTTC
D: -; J: TRBJ2-7; V: TRBV28; size: few; CDR3: CASSLTDSYEQYF; DNA: TGTGCCAGCAGTTTAACCGATTCCTACGAGCAGTACTTC
D: -; J: TRBJ2-5; V: TRBV10-2; size: few; CDR3: CASSSAGALQETQYF; DNA: TGCGCCAGCAGCTCCGCCGGGGCCCTCCAAGAGACCCAGTACTTC
D: TRBD2; J: TRBJ2-7; V: TRBV6-2/TRBV6-3; size: -; CDR3: CASSYATHGTSGTYEQYF; DNA: TGTGCCAGCAGTTACGCAACCCACGGGACTAGCGGTACCTACGAGCAGTACTTC
D: -; J: TRBJ1-2; V: TRBV6-6; size: -; CDR3: CASTEGIGGYTF; DNA: TGTGCCAGCACGGAGGGGATCGGTGGCTACACCTTC
D: -; J: TRBJ1-5; V: TRBV2; size: -; CDR3: CASTRDSPSGGQPQHF; DNA: TGTGCCAGCACGCGGGACTCACCCTCGGGGGGTCAGCCCCAGCATTTT
D: -; J: TRBJ2-5; V: TRBV9; size: once; CDR3: CASSPGGNNEQYF; DNA: TGTGCCAGCAGCCCTGGGGGGAACAATGAGCAGTACTTC
D: -; J: TRBJ2-3; V: TRBV11-2; size: -; CDR3: CASSWGPEITDTQYF; DNA: TGTGCCAGCAGCTGGGGACCCGAAATCACAGATACGCAGTATTTT
D: TRBD1; J: TRBJ1-5; V: TRBV2; size: -; CDR3: CASSEATGGHSNQPQHF; DNA: TGTGCCAGCAGTGAAGCGACAGGGGGTCATAGCAATCAGCCCCAGCATTTT
D: -; J: TRBJ1-1; V: TRBV3-1; size: -; CDR3: CASSQDQGHTEAFF; DNA: TGTGCCAGCAGCCAAGACCAGGGACACACTGAAGCTTTCTTT
D: -; J: TRBJ2-1; V: TRBV2; size: -; CDR3: CASSNRQASYNEQFF; DNA: TGTGCCAGCAGTAACCGACAGGCCTCCTACAATGAGCAGTTCTTC
D: TRBD1; J: TRBJ1-2; V: TRBV5-1; size: -; CDR3: CASRRDRAGYGYTF; DNA: TGCGCCAGCAGGAGGGACAGGGCTGGCTATGGCTACACCTTC
D: TRBD1; J: TRBJ1-1; V: TRBV5-1; size: -; CDR3: CASTRTGALNTEAFF; DNA: TGCGCCAGCACCCGGACAGGAGCTTTGAACACTGAAGCTTTCTTT
D: TRBD2; J: TRBJ2-1; V: TRBV27; size: -; CDR3: CASSSPSGRRNEQFF; DNA: TGTGCCAGCAGTTCCCCTAGCGGGAGACGTAATGAGCAGTTCTTC
D: TRBD1; J: TRBJ2-1; V: TRBV5-1; size: -; CDR3: CASTPLTGVHEQFF; DNA: TGCGCCAGCACGCCCTTGACAGGGGTACATGAGCAGTTCTTC
D: TRBD2; J: TRBJ2-7; V: TRBV20-1; size: -; CDR3: CSARAVGVRTSGTAYEQYF; DNA: TGCAGTGCCAGAGCTGTAGGGGTGAGGACTAGCGGGACAGCCTACGAGCAGTACTTC
D: -; J: TRBJ1-1; V: TRBV5-6; size: -; CDR3: CASRVGASGRTEAFF; DNA: TGTGCCAGCCGCGTGGGGGCATCAGGGAGGACTGAAGCTTTCTTT
D: -; J: TRBJ2-1; V: TRBV27; size: -; CDR3: CASSFRGGEQFF; DNA: TGTGCCAGCAGTTTTCGGGGTGGTGAGCAGTTCTTC
D: TRBD2; J: TRBJ2-1; V: TRBV6-5; size: few; CDR3: CASSSGSGRANEQFF; DNA: TGTGCCAGCAGTTCTGGTAGCGGGAGGGCCAATGAGCAGTTCTTC
D: TRBD1; J: TRBJ1-1; V: TRBV27; size: -; CDR3: CASRVLAGGASHGAFF; DNA: TGTGCCAGCAGAGTTCTAGCAGGGGGCGCGAGTCACGGAGCTTTCTTT
D: TRBD2; J: TRBJ2-3; V: TRBV12-3/TRBV12-4; size: few; CDR3: CASSSGRAGTDTQYF; DNA: TGTGCCAGCAGCTCCGGACGAGCGGGAACAGATACGCAGTATTTT
D: -; J: TRBJ1-4; V: TRBV5-1; size: -; CDR3: CASSLGQGAGEKLFF; DNA: TGCGCCAGCAGCTTGGGGCAGGGAGCTGGCGAAAAACTGTTTTTT
D: TRBD2; J: TRBJ2-5; V: TRBV27; size: few; CDR3: CASSTGLARQYF; DNA: TGTGCCAGCAGTACAGGACTAGCTCGTCAGTACTTC
D: TRBD1; J: TRBJ1-1; V: TRBV6-6; size: -; CDR3: CASSTAPGQGFFNEAFF; DNA: TGTGCCAGCAGTACGGCCCCCGGACAGGGTTTCTTTAATGAAGCTTTCTTT
D: TRBD1; J: TRBJ2-2; V: TRBV4-3; size: few; CDR3: CASSSIGQGAEELFF; DNA: TGCGCCAGCAGTTCAATTGGACAGGGGGCGGAGGAGCTGTTTTTT
D: -; J: TRBJ2-3; V: TRBV20-1; size: -; CDR3: CAGVSSTDTQYF; DNA: TGCGCGGGCGTCTCTAGCACAGATACGCAGTATTTT
D: TRBD2; J: TRBJ2-1; V: TRBV20-1; size: many; CDR3: CSAPGLEFSYNEQFF; DNA: TGCAGTGCTCCTGGACTAGAGTTCTCCTACAATGAGCAGTTCTTC
D: TRBD2; J: TRBJ2-1; V: TRBV6-2/TRBV6-3; size: few; CDR3: CASSYSGTSGRLDFGDEQFF; DNA: TGTGCCAGCAGTTACTCAGGGACTAGCGGGAGATTGGACTTTGGAGATGAGCAGTTCTTC
D: -; J: TRBJ1-1; V: TRBV12-3/TRBV12-4; size: few; CDR3: CASSLRDDLNTEAFF; DNA: TGTGCCAGCAGCCTCCGGGACGACCTGAACACTGAAGCTTTCTTT
D: TRBD1; J: TRBJ1-2; V: TRBV24-1; size: -; CDR3: CATSDPSDRDYGYTF; DNA: TGTGCCACCAGTGATCCTTCCGACAGGGACTATGGCTACACCTTC
D: -; J: TRBJ1-5; V: TRBV20-1; size: -; CDR3: CSASPRGQPQHF; DNA: TGCAGTGCTAGCCCCCGGGGGCAGCCCCAGCATTTT
D: -; J: TRBJ2-6; V: TRBV28; size: -; CDR3: CANSLGTGSGANVLTF; DNA: TGTGCCAACAGTTTGGGAACAGGCTCTGGGGCCAACGTCCTGACTTTC
D: TRBD1; J: TRBJ1-1; V: TRBV7-9; size: -; CDR3: CVSSLEGTGNTEAFF; DNA: TGTGTCAGCAGCTTAGAGGGGACAGGGAACACTGAAGCTTTCTTT
D: TRBD1; J: TRBJ2-7; V: TRBV4-1; size: -; CDR3: CASSLGTGGCEQYF; DNA: TGCGCCAGCAGCCTGGGGACAGGGGGCTGTGAGCAGTACTTC
D: -; J: TRBJ2-2; V: TRBV9; size: -; CDR3: CASSGQNTGELFF; DNA: TGTGCCAGCAGCGGACAGAACACCGGGGAGCTGTTTTTT
D: TRBD1; J: TRBJ2-2; V: TRBV29-1; size: -; CDR3: CSVRPGGTGELFF; DNA: TGCAGCGTTCGTCCAGGGGGCACCGGGGAGCTGTTTTTT
D: TRBD2; J: TRBJ2-7; V: TRBV5-1; size: few; CDR3: CASSLDLAGPYEQYF; DNA: TGCGCCAGCAGCTTGGATTTAGCGGGTCCCTACGAGCAGTACTTC
D: -; J: TRBJ2-4; V: TRBV20-1; size: many; CDR3: CSAIGPLDIQYF; DNA: TGCAGTGCTATCGGCCCCTTGGACATTCAGTACTTC
D: -; J: TRBJ1-1; V: TRBV7-8; size: -; CDR3: CASSEAGKGEAFF; DNA: TGTGCCAGCAGCGAGGCGGGGAAGGGTGAAGCTTTCTTT
D: -; J: TRBJ2-5; V: TRBV5-1; size: -; CDR3: CAGRRDGVETQYF; DNA: TGCGCCGGCAGGCGGGACGGCGTAGAGACCCAGTACTTC
D: TRBD2; J: TRBJ2-5; V: TRBV20-1; size: few; CDR3: CSARGLAANQETQYF; DNA: TGCAGTGCCAGAGGACTAGCGGCTAACCAAGAGACCCAGTACTTC
D: TRBD2; J: TRBJ2-5; V: TRBV29-1; size: -; CDR3: CSAFGGGKETQYF; DNA: TGCAGCGCCTTCGGGGGGGGGAAAGAGACCCAGTACTTC
D: -; J: TRBJ2-1; V: TRBV27; size: few; CDR3: CASSLVPGRFGNEQFF; DNA: TGTGCCAGCAGTTTAGTTCCTGGGAGGTTTGGTAATGAGCAGTTCTTC
D: TRBD1; J: TRBJ2-7; V: TRBV18; size: once; CDR3: CASSQPGQGYIEQYF; DNA: TGTGCGAGCTCACAGCCGGGACAGGGGTACATCGAGCAGTACTTC
D: -; J: TRBJ2-5; V: TRBV18; size: -; CDR3: CASSPRDPRTQYF; DNA: TGTGCCAGCTCACCAAGGGATCCGAGGACCCAGTACTTC
D: -; J: TRBJ2-1; V: TRBV20-1; size: -; CDR3: CSARDSAGNEQFF; DNA: TGCAGTGCTAGAGATTCGGCCGGGAATGAGCAGTTCTTC
D: -; J: TRBJ2-7; V: TRBV25-1; size: -; CDR3: CASSEWTNEQYF; DNA: TGTGCCAGCAGTGAATGGACCAATGAGCAGTACTTC
D: -; J: TRBJ2-4; V: TRBV20-1; size: few; CDR3: CSARDSLAKNIQYF; DNA: TGCAGTGCTAGGGACTCCCTAGCCAAAAACATTCAGTACTTC